This T cell receptor (beta chain) is from a study of T-cell reconstitution after alpha-beta-depleted transplantation in children. This clonotype was counted at least ten times. The V end was cut by 0 bases, the J end by 6 bases, with 10 bases between. This CDR3 is built from 14 residues. The germline V gene encodes CDR1 SGHRS and CDR2 YFSETQ. Using unique molecular identifiers, the investigators prepared the TCRbeta library. TCRdb itself ran the PCR reads through MiXCR, one entry per CDR3 protein. The sample consists of around 190,000 distinct CDR3 sequences, about 7% of them appearing once. The chain combines TRBV5-1 with TRBJ2-1; the D gene is possibly TRBD1 (6 bases). Specimen: PBMCs, collected before TCRalphabeta/CD19-depleted stem cell transplant. The TCR was taken from a boy aged 2-9 years with acute lymphoblastic leukemia, due to receive a stem cell transplant. The CDR3 sequence: CASSLGGPPNEQFF. The DNA for the CDR3 is TGCGCCAGCAGCTTGGGGGGGCCCCCCAATGAGCAGTTCTTC.